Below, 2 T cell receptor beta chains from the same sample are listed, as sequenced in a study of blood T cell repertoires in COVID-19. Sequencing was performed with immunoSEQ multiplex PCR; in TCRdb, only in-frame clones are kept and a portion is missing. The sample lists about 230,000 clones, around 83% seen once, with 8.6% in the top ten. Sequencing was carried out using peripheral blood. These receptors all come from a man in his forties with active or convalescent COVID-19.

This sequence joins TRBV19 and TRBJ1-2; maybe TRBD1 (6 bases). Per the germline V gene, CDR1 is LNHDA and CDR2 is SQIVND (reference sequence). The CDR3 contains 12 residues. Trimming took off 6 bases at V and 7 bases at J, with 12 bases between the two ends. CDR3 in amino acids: CASRTTGTGYTF. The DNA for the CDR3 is TGTGCCAGTAGAACCACAGGGACTGGCTACACCTTC.

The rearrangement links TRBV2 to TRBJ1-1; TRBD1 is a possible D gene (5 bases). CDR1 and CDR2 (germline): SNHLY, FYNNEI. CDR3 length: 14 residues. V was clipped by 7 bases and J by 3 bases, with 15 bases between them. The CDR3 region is CASTDGQAYTEAFF. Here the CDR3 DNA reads TGTGCCAGCACGGATGGACAAGCCTACACTGAAGCTTTCTTT.